This T cell receptor beta chain was captured by sequencing in a study of control samples from healthy donors and cancer patients. CDR1 SGDLS and CDR2 YYNGEE come from the germline V gene. V dropped 4 bases and J dropped 0; count of bases not matched to a gene: 12. This CDR3 spans 20 amino acids. The table came from immunoSEQ multiplex PCR; TCRdb's copy has only in-frame clones and leaves some out. The sample has about 140,000 clones, roughly 94% seen once; the top ten hold roughly 13%. This receptor was obtained from a man aged 35 to 55 in good health. The chain couples TRBV9 to TRBJ2-1; 14 positions match TRBD2. Sequenced input: blood. CDR3 protein: CASSLPGTSGSVSSYNEQFF. The CDR3 DNA reads as TGTGCCAGCAGCCTGCCCGGGACTAGCGGGAGCGTAAGCTCCTACAATGAGCAGTTCTTC.